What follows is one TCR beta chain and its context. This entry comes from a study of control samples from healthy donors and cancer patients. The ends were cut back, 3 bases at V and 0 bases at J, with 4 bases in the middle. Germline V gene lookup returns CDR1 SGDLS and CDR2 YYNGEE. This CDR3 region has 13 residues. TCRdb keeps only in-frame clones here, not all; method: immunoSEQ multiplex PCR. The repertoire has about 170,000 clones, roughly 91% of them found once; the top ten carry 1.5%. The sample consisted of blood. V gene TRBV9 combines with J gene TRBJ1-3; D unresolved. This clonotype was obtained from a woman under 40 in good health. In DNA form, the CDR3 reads TGTGCCAGCAGCGATTCCTCTGGAAACACCATATATTTT. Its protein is CASSDSSGNTIYF.